This record concerns one TCR beta chain sequence. Original processing notes: Quantification of nucleated cells was approximated via reference gene primer amplification. Method: immunoSEQ multiplex PCR; TCRdb's copy keeps in-frame clones and lacks some. V, J and clone size are those of that table, while D and trimming were read from the DNA. The sample consists of around 190,000 clones, 75% to 85% of them appearing once. The sample is drawn from a study of blood T cell repertoires in COVID-19. Turning to the study itself: Sample material is recorded as cDNA or gDNA derived from T cells, B-cell-depleted T cells, or PBMCs.

Trimming cost V 3 bases and J 5 bases, with 7 bases left between them. Per the germline V gene, CDR1 is DFQATT and CDR2 is SNEGSKA (reference sequence). This CDR3 spans 11 amino acids. Donors of Cohort 3 who recovered were those that had two negative PCRs, clearance, or symptom resolution. The sequenced sample consisted of PBMCs or T cells enriched from blood (not recorded which). The clonotype comes from a man aged 40-50 years who had recovered from COVID-19. This chain connects TRBV20-1 to TRBJ1-1; D is unclear. The CDR3 sequence is CSASRRTEAFF. The CDR3 DNA follows: TGCAGTGCTAGTAGGCGGACTGAAGCTTTCTTT.